Shown below are 11 T cell receptor beta chains from a single sample sequenced in a study of T cell changes during pregnancy in multiple sclerosis. Produced via immunoSEQ multiplex PCR; TCRdb's table is partial and in-frame only. In the table there are about 62,000 clones, roughly nine tenths of which are singletons. Sequenced material: peripheral blood, taken in the first trimester of pregnancy. These receptor sequences come from a female donor with multiple sclerosis, enrolled in a pregnancy study.

V and J are TRBV4-2 and TRBJ1-2; D remains ambiguous. V lost 1 base and J lost 4, with 10 bases in between. This CDR3 is 14 amino acids long. The V gene's germline CDR1 is LGHNA and CDR2 YNFKEQ. The DNA of the CDR3 is TGTGCCAGCAGCCAAGCCACGGAGAGCTATGGCTACACCTTC. The encoded protein is CASSQATESYGYTF.

The V call is TRBV7-3, the J call TRBJ2-3; D ambiguous. This CDR3 has 14 amino acids. V lost 5 bases, J lost 0 bases, and 9 bases lay in between. Germline V gene sequence: CDR1 SGHTA, CDR2 FQGTGA. In DNA, the CDR3 is TGTGCCAGCAGCCTAGATCGGAGCACAGATACGCAGTATTTT. Translated, it gives CASSLDRSTDTQYF.

CDR3 coding DNA: TGTGCCAGTAAATGGACTGGGAATGAAAAACTGTTTTTT. The encoded protein is CASKWTGNEKLFF. The rearrangement joins TRBV6-5 to TRBJ1-4; no reliable D call. CDR3 length equals 13 residues. Per the germline V gene, CDR1 is MNHEY and CDR2 is SVGAGI. V was pared by 9 bases and J by 5 bases, with 13 bases between.

This sequence joins TRBV7-2 and TRBJ1-1, with D possibly being TRBD1 (6 bases). V gave up 1 base and J gave up 8 bases, with 11 bases separating them. CDR1 SGHTA and CDR2 FQGNSA come from the germline V gene. This CDR3 contains 13 residues. Here the CDR3 DNA reads TGTGCCAGCAGCTTAGGAGGGGGATTAGAAGCTTTCTTT. Its translation is CASSLGGGLEAFF.

The V gene is TRBV5-4, the J gene TRBJ2-1; D remains ambiguous. V was pared by 0 bases and J by 5 bases, with 3 bases between. Germline V gives CDR1 SGHNT, CDR2 YYREEE (reference sequence). The CDR3 has 12 residues. The CDR3 DNA reads TGTGCCAGCAGCTTGGTAGACAATGAGCAGTTCTTC. Amino acids: CASSLVDNEQFF.

Of note for this clone: This same CDR3 is encoded by further DNA sequences in the sample. The chain has TRBV28 and TRBJ1-3, with 8 bases fitting TRBD1. V lost 6 bases, J lost 4 bases, and 5 bases stayed unmatched. The CDR3 is 14 residues long. Germline lookup yields CDR1 MDHEN and CDR2 SYDVKM. CDR3 region: CASRQGAGGNTIYF. The CDR3 DNA sequence: TGTGCCAGCAGGCAGGGGGCGGGCGGAAACACCATATATTTT.

Points on this clone: A junction end diverges from the germline sequence, so it may reflect a read error. This chain uses TRBV5-1 with TRBJ2-1; TRBD2 agrees at 9 bases. CDR3 size: 14 residues. Germline values: CDR1 SGHRS, CDR2 YFSETQ. Written as DNA, the CDR3 is TGCGCCAGCAGCTTGGTTGGGCTAGCGGGATACGCGGTCTTC. Translating gives CASSLVGLAGYAVF.

The rearrangement links TRBV14 to TRBJ1-1; TRBD1 matches at 8 bases. Germline values: CDR1 SGHDN, CDR2 FVKESK. Trimming at V came to 0 bases and at J to 6 bases, leaving 6 bases not matched to a gene. The CDR3 extends over 15 amino acids. The chain's CDR3 is CASSQDRGRGPEAFF. CDR3 in DNA: TGTGCCAGCAGCCAAGATCGAGGCAGGGGGCCTGAAGCTTTCTTT.

The genes are TRBV30 and TRBJ2-7; 8 positions match TRBD1. In germline, CDR1 is GTSNPN, CDR2 SVGIG (reference sequence). Unmatched junction bases numbered 0, after V lost 1 base and J lost 4 bases. The CDR3 runs to 12 residues. The CDR3 is CAWSGQGYEQYF. The CDR3 DNA reads as TGTGCCTGGAGTGGACAGGGGTACGAGCAGTACTTC.

The CDR3 coding sequence is TGTGCCTGGAGTAGAACAGGGGTCGGGCAGCCCCAGCATTTT. Amino acids: CAWSRTGVGQPQHF. The rearrangement joins TRBV30 to TRBJ1-5; 7 bases are a match to TRBD1. The V gene end was trimmed by 2 bases and the J gene end by 7 bases; junction bases not matched to a gene: 8. Germline V lookup: CDR1 GTSNPN, CDR2 SVGIG (reference sequence). CDR3 length equals 14 residues.

V usage is TRBV6-5 and J usage is TRBJ1-5; 7 bases match TRBD1. In germline, CDR1 is MNHEY, CDR2 SVGAGI. CDR3 length equals 15 residues. V was pared by 6 bases and J by 2 bases, with 7 bases of the junction left unmatched. This chain's CDR3 is CASRPLDRGNQPQHF. In nucleotides, the CDR3 is TGTGCCAGCAGACCCCTCGACAGGGGCAATCAGCCCCAGCATTTT.